Shown below are 6 T cell receptor beta chains from a single sample sequenced in a study of CXCR3-negative and CXCR3-positive naive CD8 T cells. UMI labels and 5' RACE were used to prepare the TRB cDNA libraries. TCRdb reprocessed the 5' RACE reads, keeping one entry per CDR3 protein, no DNA. The sample shows 100,000 to 150,000 distinct CDR3 sequences, and about 0.44% sits with its ten largest clones. The sequencing sample was made of naive CXCR3- CD8+ T cells from blood. This sample's subset: CD45RO-CCR7+CD27+CD95- naive CD8+ T cells lacking CXCR3 (TNR3-). Receptor source: a human donor in good health. Some clones in this sample may be carry-over from other donors' samples.

V is TRBV29-1 and J is TRBJ2-7; TCRdb gives TRBD2 as the D gene, but with no DNA this cannot be confirmed. In germline, CDR1 is SQVTM, CDR2 ANQGSEA. CDR3 length: 14 residues. CDR3 region: CSVSSGTTIYEQYF.

The chain uses TRBV28 and TRBJ1-1; TCRdb lists TRBD1, though no DNA is available to test this call. The germline CDR1 and CDR2 sequences are MDHEN and SYDVKM. CDR3 length: 12 amino acids. The CDR3 loop reads CASSFAPDGAFF.

The chain has TRBV11-2 and TRBJ2-1; TCRdb lists TRBD2, though no DNA is available to test this call. CDR3 size: 15 residues. Germline lookup yields CDR1 SGHAT and CDR2 FQNNGV. The CDR3 sequence is CASSLKVGGYNEQFF.

The chain joins TRBV5-1 to TRBJ2-3; the TCRdb call, TRBD2, lacks DNA for checking. Germline CDR1 reads SGHRS; CDR2 reads YFSETQ. The CDR3 length is 15 residues. CDR3 loop: CASSFSLAVTDTQYF.

The genes are TRBV7-2 and TRBJ2-2; TCRdb's D call of TRBD2 is untestable without DNA. The CDR3 totals 18 residues. CDR1 SGHTA and CDR2 FQGNSA come from the germline V gene. This CDR3 reads CASSSTRLAGANTGELFF.

The chain links TRBV19 to TRBJ2-1; TCRdb picks TRBD2, but there is no DNA to check that call. CDR3 length equals 13 residues. CDR1 and CDR2 (germline): LNHDA, SQIVND (reference sequence). CDR3 region: CASSIYEGNEQFF.